The 9 T cell receptor beta chains in this list originate from one sample, sequenced in a study of shared clonotypes between healthy human individuals. Generated by immunoSEQ multiplex PCR, the TCRdb table keeps only in-frame clones and is missing some. The sample lists about 770,000 clones; over 60% were seen once. Sequencing was carried out using memory CD4+ T cells sorted from blood. Regarding subset: CD45RA-negative fraction. These TCRs come from a woman in her twenties or thirties in good health.

The CDR3 region has the DNA TGTGCCAGCAGCCGGGACTACCTAACCGGGGAGCTGTTTTTT. It yields the protein CASSRDYLTGELFF. V and J are TRBV7-9 and TRBJ2-2; the match to TRBD2 covers 7 bases. The V gene's germline CDR1 is SEHNR and CDR2 FQNEAQ (reference sequence). V gave up 5 bases and J gave up 5 bases; unmatched junction bases: 5. The CDR3 spans 14 residues.

This sequence joins TRBV6-6 and TRBJ1-3; the match to TRBD1 covers 9 bases. J gave up 4 bases and V 2 bases, and 6 bases lay outside the gene matches. From germline, CDR1 is MNHNY and CDR2 SVGAGI (reference sequence). The CDR3 loop spans 16 amino acids. The CDR3 spells CASSYPYGTGGNTIYF. In DNA, the CDR3 is TGTGCCAGCAGTTACCCATACGGGACAGGGGGAAACACCATATATTTT.

On this clone: This may be a read error, as it is one base from a much larger clone. The same CDR3 is also encoded by other DNA sequences in this sample. CDR3 in DNA: TGTGCCAGCAGTCGGAGCGGGAGATATGAGCAGTACTTC. This codes for CASSRSGRYEQYF. The chain recombines TRBV27 with TRBJ2-7; 8 bases match TRBD2. The CDR3 sequence is 13 residues long. J gave up 7 bases and V 5 bases, and 7 bases lay outside the gene matches. Germline V lookup: CDR1 MNHEY, CDR2 SMNVEV (reference sequence).

The CDR3 here is CASSLGGSMYTQYF. The CDR3 DNA is TGTGCCAGCAGCTTAGGGGGGAGTATGTATACGCAGTATTTT. This rearrangement joins TRBV11-2 to TRBJ2-3, with D perhaps assigned TRBD1 or TRBD2 (5 bases each). V lost 1 base and J lost 7, with 12 bases in between. CDR1 and CDR2 from the germline V gene are SGHAT and FQNNGV. The CDR3 sequence is 14 residues long.

This clone has just one count. The gene calls are TRBV19 and TRBJ1-2; 9 bases match TRBD1. Germline values: CDR1 LNHDA, CDR2 SQIVND (reference sequence). Trimming at V came to 4 bases and at J to 8 bases, leaving 8 bases not matched to a gene. CDR3 length: 14 residues. The CDR3 spells CASSTPGQGEGYTF. The CDR3 DNA follows: TGTGCCAGTAGTACCCCGGGACAGGGCGAGGGCTACACCTTC.

The V gene is TRBV28, the J gene TRBJ1-1; the match to TRBD1 covers 7 bases. This CDR3 is built from 19 residues. The V gene's germline CDR1 is MDHEN and CDR2 SYDVKM. V was clipped by 6 bases and J by 2 bases; unmatched bases: 21. CDR3 DNA: TGTGCCAGCAGCCTACAATGGGAGGTGGGACAGAGAATTAACACTGAAGCTTTCTTT. As protein: CASSLQWEVGQRINTEAFF.

V is TRBV28 and J is TRBJ1-4, with D hard to call. The CDR3 runs 12 residues. Per the germline V gene, CDR1 is MDHEN and CDR2 is SYDVKM. Trimming took 7 bases from V and 14 from J, leaving 17 bases between them. CDR3: CASTTPPSPLFF. The CDR3 DNA is TGTGCCAGCACCACCCCCCCCAGTCCTCTGTTTTTT.

V usage is TRBV5-8 and J usage is TRBJ2-7; D is unclear. The CDR3 runs to 14 residues. Trimming left V 3 bases short and J 1 base short, with 11 bases between. Germline V gene lookup returns CDR1 SGHTS and CDR2 YDEGEE. CDR3: CASSSHPYSYEQYF. The CDR3 coding sequence is TGTGCCAGCAGCTCCCACCCGTATTCCTACGAGCAGTACTTC.

The chain has TRBV5-1 and TRBJ1-1, with D hard to call. CDR3 size: 11 residues. Germline V lookup: CDR1 SGHRS, CDR2 YFSETQ. V lost 0 bases, J lost 7 bases, and 4 bases lay in between. This CDR3 reads CASSLAGEAFF. The CDR3 nucleotides read TGCGCCAGCAGCTTGGCCGGTGAAGCTTTCTTT.